This TCR beta chain was captured by sequencing in a study of blood T cell repertoires in COVID-19. Clones were sequenced by immunoSEQ multiplex PCR, and TCRdb holds only the in-frame ones, with some missing. The data hold about 210,000 clones, with approximately 80% observed a single time. V was shortened by 3 bases and J by 4 bases, with 13 bases between the two germline ends. The CDR3 covers 14 residues. In germline, CDR1 is KGHSH, CDR2 LQKENI. The genes are TRBV18 and TRBJ2-7; D unclear. The sample comprised peripheral blood. This sequence was found in a woman older than 75 with COVID-19, enrolled during active disease. The CDR3 here is CASSPNGYEYEQYF. CDR3 bases: TGTGCCAGCTCACCTAACGGGTACGAGTACGAGCAGTACTTC.